This entry lists 16 T cell receptor beta chains sequenced from one sample in a study of blood T cell repertoires in COVID-19. The protocol was immunoSEQ multiplex PCR, while the TCRdb copy is restricted to in-frame clones and leaves out a portion. The top ten clones hold 18% of a sample with 350,000 or so clones, roughly nine tenths of them seen once. Material for sequencing was PBMCs or T cells enriched from blood (not recorded which). These receptors were obtained from a woman younger than 45 who had recovered from COVID-19.

The V gene is TRBV5-5, the J gene TRBJ2-5; D is unclear. Germline V gene lookup returns CDR1 SGHKS and CDR2 YYEKEE (reference sequence). The CDR3 is 13 amino acids. Between the trimmed V and J ends, which lost 2 bases and 0 bases, there was a span of 5 bases. CDR3 in DNA: TGTGCCAGCAGCTTCGTGTACCAAGAGACCCAGTACTTC. This encodes CASSFVYQETQYF.

In nucleotides, the CDR3 is TGTGCCAGCAGCCGAGGGCTTTGGGGTCAGGTCAGCACAGATACGCAGTATTTT. Protein product: CASSRGLWGQVSTDTQYF. The rearrangement joins TRBV9 to TRBJ2-3; maybe TRBD2 (5 bases). Trimming took 4 bases from V and 0 from J, leaving 21 bases between them. Germline V lookup: CDR1 SGDLS, CDR2 YYNGEE. This CDR3 spans 18 amino acids.

The chain uses TRBV28 and TRBJ2-3; the match to TRBD2 covers 10 bases. This CDR3 contains 15 residues. Germline V lookup: CDR1 MDHEN, CDR2 SYDVKM. Trimming cost V 6 bases and J 4 bases; bases outside gene matches: 7. The CDR3 DNA reads TGTGCCAGCAGCGTAGGACTAGCGGAGGCAGATACGCAGTATTTT. Amino acids: CASSVGLAEADTQYF.

V is TRBV19 and J is TRBJ2-2; 7 nucleotides align to TRBD1. Per germline, CDR1 LNHDA and CDR2 SQIVND (reference sequence). Trimming took 5 bases from V and 2 from J; bases not matched to a gene: 2. The length of the CDR3 is 14 residues. CDR3 nucleotide sequence: TGTGCCAGTAGTCGGACAGGCAACACCGGGGAGCTGTTTTTT. The encoded protein is CASSRTGNTGELFF.

The chain combines TRBV19 with TRBJ1-2; D remains ambiguous. V lost 5 bases, J lost 8 bases, and 18 bases lay in between. The CDR3 is 14 residues long. Germline V CDR1 and CDR2: LNHDA, SQIVND (reference sequence). Written as DNA, the CDR3 is TGTGCCAGTAGTCCCTCCGGGCCGGGCGGGGGCTACACCTTC. Its translation: CASSPSGPGGGYTF.

The chain recombines TRBV27 with TRBJ1-2; no reliable D call. The CDR3 is 13 residues long. Germline V CDR1 and CDR2: MNHEY, SMNVEV (reference sequence). V lost 3 bases and J lost 2, with 7 bases in between. CDR3 loop: CASSFGLNYGYTF. Here the CDR3 DNA reads TGTGCCAGCAGTTTCGGTCTAAACTATGGCTACACCTTC.

This clone was observed a handful of times. The rearrangement joins TRBV19 to TRBJ1-2, with D maybe TRBD1 (5 bases). V lost 6 bases to trimming and J lost 4 bases, with 15 bases between them. The CDR3 covers 14 residues. The germline V gene encodes CDR1 LNHDA and CDR2 SQIVND (reference sequence). The DNA of the CDR3 is TGTGCCAGTAGCGGTCAAGGGACTATCTATGGCTACACCTTC. Its protein is CASSGQGTIYGYTF. The full variable domain, in which reference TRBV19 and TRBJ1-2 provide the parts outside the CDR3, is DGGITQSPKYLFRKEGQNVTLSCEQNLNHDAMYWYRQDPGQGLRLIYYSQIVNDFQKGDIAEGYSVSREKKESFPLTVTSAQKNPTAFYLCASSGQGTIYGYTFGSGTRLTVV.

This chain joins TRBV28 and TRBJ2-3; the D gene is possibly TRBD2 (6 bases). V lost 7 bases and J lost 5, with 34 bases in between. The CDR3 is made up of 20 amino acids. CDR1 and CDR2 (germline): MDHEN, SYDVKM. The CDR3 spells CASTNFSPSRERERGDTQYF. CDR3 DNA: TGTGCCAGCACTAATTTTTCCCCCTCTCGAGAACGGGAGAGGGGAGATACGCAGTATTTT.

Turning to this clone: Other DNA sequences in this specimen translate into the identical CDR3. The genes are TRBV7-3 and TRBJ2-1; D not resolved. The CDR3 spans 13 residues. Germline V gene sequence: CDR1 SGHTA, CDR2 FQGTGA. The V and J ends lost 4 bases and 4 bases respectively, with 8 bases between them. CDR3 protein: CASSSGTYNEQFF. For the CDR3, the DNA is TGTGCCAGCAGCTCAGGTACTTACAATGAGCAGTTCTTC.

This clone came up once. The chain employs TRBV23-1 and TRBJ2-1, with TRBD2 identical over 8 bases. TRBV23-1 is annotated as an ORF whose role is uncertain. This CDR3 contains 18 residues. With 7 bases clipped from V and 6 bases from J, the junction kept 20 bases outside the gene matches. CDR3: CASKSTRGHREGSNEQFF. In DNA, the CDR3 is TGCGCCAGCAAATCAACCAGGGGCCACCGGGAGGGTTCCAATGAGCAGTTCTTC.

V and J are TRBV6-1 and TRBJ1-2; D call uncertain. The CDR3 runs to 12 residues. In germline, CDR1 is MNHNS, CDR2 SASEGT. Trimming left V 3 bases short and J 2 bases short, with 4 bases between. The DNA for the CDR3 is TGTGCCAGCAGTGACCAAAACTATGGCTACACCTTC. Its protein product is CASSDQNYGYTF.

The chain couples TRBV18 to TRBJ1-1; D gene ambiguous. The CDR3 spans 15 residues. Germline V gives CDR1 KGHSH, CDR2 LQKENI. V lost 6 bases and J lost 0, with 14 bases in between. In nucleotides, the CDR3 is TGTGCCAGCTCCCCGCAGCCGGGGATGAACACTGAAGCTTTCTTT. It yields the protein CASSPQPGMNTEAFF. The whole variable domain, remainder taken from reference TRBV18 and TRBJ1-1, is NAGVMQNPRHLVRRRGQEARLRCSPMKGHSHVYWYRQLPEEGLKFMVYLQKENIIDESGMPKERFSAEFPKEGPSILRIQQVVRGDSAAYFCASSPQPGMNTEAFFGQGTRLTVV.

The J gene is TRBJ2-7, the V gene TRBV27, with D perhaps matching TRBD1 (5 bases). Germline V CDR1 and CDR2: MNHEY, SMNVEV (reference sequence). There are 12 residues in the CDR3. Trimming shortened V by 3 bases and J by 6 bases, and 9 bases separated the two germline ends. For the CDR3, the DNA is TGTGCCAGCAGTTTTCGGCAGGGCGAGCAGTACTTC. Translated: CASSFRQGEQYF.

The J gene is TRBJ1-2, the V gene TRBV19; 8 nucleotides agree with TRBD1. J lost 4 bases, V lost 1 base, and 5 bases had no gene match. Germline-derived CDR1 and CDR2 are LNHDA and SQIVND (reference sequence). The CDR3 is 15 amino acids. As DNA, the CDR3 is TGTGCCAGTAGTATAGTTACAGGGGGAAGCTATGGCTACACCTTC. It translates to CASSIVTGGSYGYTF.

The chain combines TRBV19 with TRBJ1-5; 7 bases are a match to TRBD1. J was trimmed by 6 bases and V by 5 bases; bases with no gene match: 7. Germline V lookup: CDR1 LNHDA, CDR2 SQIVND (reference sequence). This CDR3 comprises 14 residues. The CDR3 region has the DNA TGTGCCAGTAGTGAGACCTCAGGGGGTCAGCCCCAGCATTTT. Residues: CASSETSGGQPQHF. Supplemented by reference TRBV19 and TRBJ1-5, the full variable domain reads DGGITQSPKYLFRKEGQNVTLSCEQNLNHDAMYWYRQDPGQGLRLIYYSQIVNDFQKGDIAEGYSVSREKKESFPLTVTSAQKNPTAFYLCASSETSGGQPQHFGDGTRLSIL.

CDR3 bases: TGTGCCTGGGCACAGGGGACCCAAGAGACCCAGTACTTC. This encodes CAWAQGTQETQYF. This chain joins TRBV30 and TRBJ2-5; TRBD1 matches at 7 bases. With V trimmed by 5 bases and J by 1 base, 4 bases remained unmatched. This CDR3 is built from 13 residues. Germline values: CDR1 GTSNPN, CDR2 SVGIG (reference sequence).